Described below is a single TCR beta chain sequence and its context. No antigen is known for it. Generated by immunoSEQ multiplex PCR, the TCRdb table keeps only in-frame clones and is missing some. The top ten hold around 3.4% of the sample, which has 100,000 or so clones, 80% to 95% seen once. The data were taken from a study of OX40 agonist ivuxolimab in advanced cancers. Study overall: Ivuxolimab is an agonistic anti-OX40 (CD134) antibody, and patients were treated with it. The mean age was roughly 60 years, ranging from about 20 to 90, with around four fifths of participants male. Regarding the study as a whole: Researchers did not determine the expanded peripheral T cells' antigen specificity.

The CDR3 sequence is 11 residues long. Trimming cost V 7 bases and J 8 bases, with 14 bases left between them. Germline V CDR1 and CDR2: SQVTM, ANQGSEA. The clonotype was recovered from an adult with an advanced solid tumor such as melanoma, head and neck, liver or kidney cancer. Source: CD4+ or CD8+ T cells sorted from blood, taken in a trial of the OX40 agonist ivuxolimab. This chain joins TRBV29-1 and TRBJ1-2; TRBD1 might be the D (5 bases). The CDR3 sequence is CSAWDGGGYTF. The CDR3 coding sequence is TGCAGCGCCTGGGACGGGGGAGGCTACACCTTC.